This T cell receptor beta chain was identified during a study of cytomegalovirus exposure and HLA in healthy donors. As for the study in general: The same platform was used for the roughly 110 validation repertoires as for the approximately 610 first-cohort repertoires, as reported in a later analysis. Findings of the study overall: According to the study, roughly 160 TCR beta chains were cytomegalovirus-associated. Many donors shared some public TCRs, even though most TCR sequences were rare. Reported performance of the classifier showed diagnosis of cytomegalovirus status with high specificity and sensitivity.

With respect to this clone: Its antigen is not known.

Some clones are missing from TCRdb's copy, which holds only in-frame ones; the method was immunoSEQ multiplex PCR. The table includes around 49,000 clones, roughly 94% detected once. Germline values: CDR1 SNHLY, CDR2 FYNNEI. J lost 4 bases, V lost 6 bases, and 15 bases had no gene match. The CDR3 is 17 residues long. Sequenced: PBMCs. The chain recombines TRBV2 with TRBJ1-1; 9 bases match TRBD1. This clonotype originated in a young woman in good health and CMV-seropositive. CDR3 residues: CASRIQGAFGLVTEAFF. The CDR3, as DNA: TGTGCCAGCAGAATACAGGGGGCCTTTGGATTGGTCACTGAAGCTTTCTTT.